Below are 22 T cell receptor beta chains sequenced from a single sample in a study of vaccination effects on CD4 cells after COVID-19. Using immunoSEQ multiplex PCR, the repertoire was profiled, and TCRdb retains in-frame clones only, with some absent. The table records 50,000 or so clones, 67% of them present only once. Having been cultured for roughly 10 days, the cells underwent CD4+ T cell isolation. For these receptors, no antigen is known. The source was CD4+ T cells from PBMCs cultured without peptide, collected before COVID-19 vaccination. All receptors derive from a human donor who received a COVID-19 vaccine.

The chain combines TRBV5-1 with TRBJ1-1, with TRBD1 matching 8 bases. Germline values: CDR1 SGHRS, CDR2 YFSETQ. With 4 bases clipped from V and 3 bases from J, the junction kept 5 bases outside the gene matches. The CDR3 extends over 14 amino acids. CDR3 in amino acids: CASSGQGLHTEAFF. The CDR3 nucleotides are TGCGCCAGCAGCGGACAGGGTTTGCACACTGAAGCTTTCTTT.

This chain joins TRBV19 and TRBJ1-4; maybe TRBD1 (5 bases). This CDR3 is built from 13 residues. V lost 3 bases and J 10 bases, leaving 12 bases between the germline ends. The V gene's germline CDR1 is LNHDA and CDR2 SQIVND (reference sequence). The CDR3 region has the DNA TGTGCCAGTAGTATGCAGGGCGCAAGAAAACTGTTTTTT. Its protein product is CASSMQGARKLFF.

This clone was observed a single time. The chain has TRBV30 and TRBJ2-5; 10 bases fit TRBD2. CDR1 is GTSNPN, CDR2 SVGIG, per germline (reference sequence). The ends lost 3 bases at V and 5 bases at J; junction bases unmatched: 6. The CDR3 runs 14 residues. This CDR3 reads CAWRLGLATETQYF. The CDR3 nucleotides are TGTGCCTGGAGGTTGGGACTAGCGACGGAGACCCAGTACTTC.

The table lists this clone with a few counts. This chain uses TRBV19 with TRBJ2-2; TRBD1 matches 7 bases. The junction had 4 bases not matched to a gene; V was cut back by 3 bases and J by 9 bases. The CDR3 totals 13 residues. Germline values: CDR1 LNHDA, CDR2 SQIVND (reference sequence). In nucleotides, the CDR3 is TGTGCCAGTAGTATCCCAGGGGGTAGGGAGCTGTTTTTT. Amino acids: CASSIPGGRELFF.

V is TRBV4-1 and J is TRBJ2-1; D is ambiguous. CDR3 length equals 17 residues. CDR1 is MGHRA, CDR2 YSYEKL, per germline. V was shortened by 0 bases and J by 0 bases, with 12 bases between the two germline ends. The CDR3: CASSQEAGSSSYNEQFF. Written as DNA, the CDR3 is TGCGCCAGCAGCCAAGAAGCTGGGTCCTCCTCCTACAATGAGCAGTTCTTC.

The CDR3 loop reads CASRGKAEAFF. The CDR3 DNA follows: TGCGCCAGCAGAGGGAAGGCTGAAGCTTTCTTT. The chain has TRBV5-1 and TRBJ1-1, with no clear D. The CDR3 is 11 residues long. Trimming cost V 5 bases and J 6 bases, with 8 bases left between them. The germline V gene has CDR1 SGHRS and CDR2 YFSETQ.

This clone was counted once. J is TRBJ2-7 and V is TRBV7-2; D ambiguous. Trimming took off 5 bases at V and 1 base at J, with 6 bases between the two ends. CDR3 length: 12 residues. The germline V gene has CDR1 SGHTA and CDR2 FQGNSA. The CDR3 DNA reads TGTGCCAGCAGCACCTTATCCTACGAGCAGTACTTC. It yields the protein CASSTLSYEQYF.

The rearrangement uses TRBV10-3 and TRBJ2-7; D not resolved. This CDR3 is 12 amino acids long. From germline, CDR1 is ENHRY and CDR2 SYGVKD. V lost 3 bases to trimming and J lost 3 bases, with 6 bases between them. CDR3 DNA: TGTGCCATCAGTGACAGGTTCTACGAGCAGTACTTC. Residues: CAISDRFYEQYF.

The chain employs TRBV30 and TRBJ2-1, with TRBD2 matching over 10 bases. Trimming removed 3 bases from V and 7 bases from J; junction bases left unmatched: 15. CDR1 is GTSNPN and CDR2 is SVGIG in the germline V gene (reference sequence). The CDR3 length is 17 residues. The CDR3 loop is CAWSLLSGGLMGNEQFF. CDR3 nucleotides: TGTGCCTGGAGCCTGCTTAGCGGGGGGTTGATGGGGAATGAGCAGTTCTTC.

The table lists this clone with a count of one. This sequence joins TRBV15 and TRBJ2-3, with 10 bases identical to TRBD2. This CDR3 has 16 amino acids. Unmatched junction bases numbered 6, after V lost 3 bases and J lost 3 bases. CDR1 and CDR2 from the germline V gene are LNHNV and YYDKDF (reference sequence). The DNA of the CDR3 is TGTGCCACCAGCAGCCGGACTAGCGGTGGGACAGATACGCAGTATTTT. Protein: CATSSRTSGGTDTQYF.

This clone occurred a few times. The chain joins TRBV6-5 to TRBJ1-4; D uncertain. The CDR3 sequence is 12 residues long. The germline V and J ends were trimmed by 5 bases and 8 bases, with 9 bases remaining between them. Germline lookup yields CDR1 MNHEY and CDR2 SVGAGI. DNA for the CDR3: TGTGCCAGCAGTCCCTCCGGCGAAAAACTGTTTTTT. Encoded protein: CASSPSGEKLFF.

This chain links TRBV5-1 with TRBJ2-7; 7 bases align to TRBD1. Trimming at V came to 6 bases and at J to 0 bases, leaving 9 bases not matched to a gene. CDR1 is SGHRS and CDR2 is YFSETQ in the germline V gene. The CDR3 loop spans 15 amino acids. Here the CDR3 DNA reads TGCGCCAGCAACTACTTCGACAGGGACTCCTACGAGCAGTACTTC. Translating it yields CASNYFDRDSYEQYF.

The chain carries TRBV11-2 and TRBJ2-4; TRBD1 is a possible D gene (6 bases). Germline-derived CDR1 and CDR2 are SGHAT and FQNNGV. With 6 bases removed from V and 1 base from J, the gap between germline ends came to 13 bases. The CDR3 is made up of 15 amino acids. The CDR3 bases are TGTGCCAGCAGACGGCTACAGGGTGCCAAAAACATTCAGTACTTC. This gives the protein CASRRLQGAKNIQYF.

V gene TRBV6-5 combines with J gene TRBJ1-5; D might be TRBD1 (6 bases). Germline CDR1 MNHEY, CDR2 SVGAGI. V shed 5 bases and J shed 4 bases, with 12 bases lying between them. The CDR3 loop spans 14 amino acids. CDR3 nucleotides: TGTGCCAGCAGTCAGGGGTACGGGAATCAGCCCCAGCATTTT. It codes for CASSQGYGNQPQHF.

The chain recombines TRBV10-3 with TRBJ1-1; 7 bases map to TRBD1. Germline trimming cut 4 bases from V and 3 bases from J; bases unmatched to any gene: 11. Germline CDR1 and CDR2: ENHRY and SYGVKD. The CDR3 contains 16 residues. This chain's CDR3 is CAISGFGGRGHTEAFF. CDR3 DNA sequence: TGTGCCATCAGTGGATTTGGTGGAAGGGGGCACACTGAAGCTTTCTTT.

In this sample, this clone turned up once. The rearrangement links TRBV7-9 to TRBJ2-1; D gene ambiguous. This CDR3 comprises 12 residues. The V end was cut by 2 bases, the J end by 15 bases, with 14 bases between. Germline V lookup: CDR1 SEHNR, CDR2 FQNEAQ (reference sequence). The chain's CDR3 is CASSLWDPARFF. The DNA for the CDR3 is TGTGCCAGCAGCTTATGGGATCCCGCTCGGTTCTTC.

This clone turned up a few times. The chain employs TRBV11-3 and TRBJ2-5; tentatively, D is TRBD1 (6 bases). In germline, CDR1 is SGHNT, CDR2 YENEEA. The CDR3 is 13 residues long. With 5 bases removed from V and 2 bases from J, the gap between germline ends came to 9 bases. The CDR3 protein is CASSPGTQETQYF. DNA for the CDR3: TGTGCCAGCAGCCCAGGGACACAAGAGACCCAGTACTTC.

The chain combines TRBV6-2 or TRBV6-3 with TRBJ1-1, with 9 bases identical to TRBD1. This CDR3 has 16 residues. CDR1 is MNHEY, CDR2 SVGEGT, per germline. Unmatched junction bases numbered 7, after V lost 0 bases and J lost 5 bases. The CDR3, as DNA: TGTGCCAGCAGTTACTCGCCGGACAGGGGAGGTACTGAAGCTTTCTTT. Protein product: CASSYSPDRGGTEAFF.

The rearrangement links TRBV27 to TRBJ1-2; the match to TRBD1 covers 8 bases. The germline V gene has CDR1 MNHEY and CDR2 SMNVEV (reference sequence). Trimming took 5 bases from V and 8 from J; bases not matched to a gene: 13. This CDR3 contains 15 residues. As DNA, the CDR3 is TGTGCCAGCAGTGGAGGACAGGGTAGGAGAATGGGCTACACCTTC. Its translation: CASSGGQGRRMGYTF.

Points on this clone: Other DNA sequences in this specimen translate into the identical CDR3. The CDR3, as DNA: TGTGCCAGCAGTTTAGGGCAGAACTATGGCTACACCTTC. This sequence encodes CASSLGQNYGYTF. The chain uses TRBV28 and TRBJ1-2; D is unresolved. Trimming removed 2 bases from V and 2 bases from J, with 6 bases in between. CDR3 length: 13 residues. Per the germline V gene, CDR1 is MDHEN and CDR2 is SYDVKM.

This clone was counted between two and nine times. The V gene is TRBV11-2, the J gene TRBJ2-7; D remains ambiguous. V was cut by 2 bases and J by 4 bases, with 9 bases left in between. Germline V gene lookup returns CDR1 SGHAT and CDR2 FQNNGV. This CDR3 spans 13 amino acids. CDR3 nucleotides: TGTGCCAGCAGCTTAAGCGCAGTGTACGAGCAGTACTTC. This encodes CASSLSAVYEQYF.

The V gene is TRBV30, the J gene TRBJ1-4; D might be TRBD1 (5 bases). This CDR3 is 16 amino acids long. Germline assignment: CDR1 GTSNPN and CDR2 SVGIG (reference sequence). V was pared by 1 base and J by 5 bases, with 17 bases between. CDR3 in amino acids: CAWSGGYGRLNEKLFF. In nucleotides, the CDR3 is TGTGCCTGGAGTGGGGGCTACGGACGGTTGAATGAAAAACTGTTTTTT.